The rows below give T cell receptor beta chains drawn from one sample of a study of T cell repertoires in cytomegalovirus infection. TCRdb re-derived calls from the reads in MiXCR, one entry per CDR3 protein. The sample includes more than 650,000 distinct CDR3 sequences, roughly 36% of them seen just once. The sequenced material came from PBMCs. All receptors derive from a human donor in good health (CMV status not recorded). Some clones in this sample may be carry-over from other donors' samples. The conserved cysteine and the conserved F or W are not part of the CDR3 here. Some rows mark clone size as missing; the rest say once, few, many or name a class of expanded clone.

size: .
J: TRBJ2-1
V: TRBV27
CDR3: ASSLSGTGGGDEQF

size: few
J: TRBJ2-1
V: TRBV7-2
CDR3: ASSFGLAGGEQF

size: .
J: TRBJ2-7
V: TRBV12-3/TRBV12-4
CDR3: ASSFRAPRVVANRILEEQY

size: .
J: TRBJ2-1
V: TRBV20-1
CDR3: SARGRTEYNEQF

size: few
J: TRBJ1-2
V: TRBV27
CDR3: ASSPTLNYGYT

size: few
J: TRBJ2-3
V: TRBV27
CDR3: ASRGLARGSSAAKSTDTQY

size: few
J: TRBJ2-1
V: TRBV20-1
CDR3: SVRTSVGEQF

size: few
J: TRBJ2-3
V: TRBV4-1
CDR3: ASSQPSGRTDTQY

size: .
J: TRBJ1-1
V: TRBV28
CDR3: ASSRTGGQAEAF

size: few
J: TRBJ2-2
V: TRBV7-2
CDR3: ASSSALNTGELF

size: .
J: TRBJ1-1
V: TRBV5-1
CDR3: ASSPIDRENLPEAF

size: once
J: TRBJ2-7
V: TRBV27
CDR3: ASSFRTGRGSGEQY

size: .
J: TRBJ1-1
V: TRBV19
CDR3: ASSIIAGATEAF

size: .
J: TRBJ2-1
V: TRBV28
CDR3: ASRRGGGNEQF

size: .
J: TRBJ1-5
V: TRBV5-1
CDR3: ASSWRFCGTDLTGDQPQH

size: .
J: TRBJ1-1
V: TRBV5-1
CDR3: ASGPIIQGRFTEAF

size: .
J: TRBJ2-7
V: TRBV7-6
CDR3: ASSLEMRTGSNEQY

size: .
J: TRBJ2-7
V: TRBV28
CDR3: ASGTWGQGAYEQY

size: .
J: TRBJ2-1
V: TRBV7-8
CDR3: ASSLADRVLGGQF

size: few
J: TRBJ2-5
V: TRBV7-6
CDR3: ASSLFGLSMGETQY

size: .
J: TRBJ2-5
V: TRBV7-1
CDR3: ASADRAYQETQY

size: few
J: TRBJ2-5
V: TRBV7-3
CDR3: ASSLNSGIQETQY

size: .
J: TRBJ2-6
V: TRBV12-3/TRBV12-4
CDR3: ASSLAPLGTVDSGANVLT

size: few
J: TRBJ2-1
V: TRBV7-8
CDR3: ASSLEASREGQF

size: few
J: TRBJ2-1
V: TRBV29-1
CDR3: SVEAEGQAGYNEQF

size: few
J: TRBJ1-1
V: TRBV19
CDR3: ASSIRRVLNTEAF

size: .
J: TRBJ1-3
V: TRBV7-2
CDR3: ASRVQGPGNTIY

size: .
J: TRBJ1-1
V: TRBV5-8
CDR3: ASSPRTGRTEAF

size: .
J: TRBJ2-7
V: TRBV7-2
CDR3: ASSLSRERQY

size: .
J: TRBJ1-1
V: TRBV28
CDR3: ASIATGVVTEAF

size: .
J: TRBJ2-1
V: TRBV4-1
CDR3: ASSQEAVYNEQF

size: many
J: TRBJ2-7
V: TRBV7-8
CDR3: ASSPGSDRVDYEQY

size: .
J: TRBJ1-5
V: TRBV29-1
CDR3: SVEDGVCYQPQH

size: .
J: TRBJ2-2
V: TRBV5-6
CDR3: ASSLLQLGPHTGELF

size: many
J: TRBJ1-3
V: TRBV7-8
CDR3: ASSFFPHSGNTIY

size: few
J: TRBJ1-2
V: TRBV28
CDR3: ASSFVGAFGYT

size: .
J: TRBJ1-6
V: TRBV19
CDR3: ARIDRAPLH

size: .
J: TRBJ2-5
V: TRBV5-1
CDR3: ASRLGLAGGQETQY

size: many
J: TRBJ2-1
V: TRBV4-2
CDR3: ASSLRDQANEQF

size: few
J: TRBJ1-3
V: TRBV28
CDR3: ASSPHRVGGNTIY

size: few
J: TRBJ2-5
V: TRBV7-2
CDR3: ASRGGTSGRAWETQY

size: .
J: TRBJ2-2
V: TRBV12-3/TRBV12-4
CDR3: ASSLRGQLTGELF

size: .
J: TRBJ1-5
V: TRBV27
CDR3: ASTSRGGNQPQH